The rows below give T cell receptor beta chains drawn from one sample of a study of blood T cells in healthy people across ages. TCRdb analysed the 5' RACE reads with MiXCR anew, one entry per CDR3 protein. The data show about 780,000 distinct CDR3 sequences, around 25% seen once. This sample was shared with a second study, whose subject was T cells of mothers and their children.

The sample taken for sequencing was blood. Receptor source: a boy between 5 and 17 years old in good health. CDR3s include the opening cysteine and the closing phenylalanine or tryptophan. D genes are given only for firm matches. Only part of the rows carry a size: once, few, many, or a class if the clone is expanded.

>NA|TRBJ2-5|TRBV4-1|NA
CASSQAIGQETQYF
TGCGCCAGCAGCCAAGCGATCGGACAAGAGACCCAGTACTTC
>TRBD2|TRBJ2-3|TRBV7-9|NA
CASSLKGAGGDTQYF
TGTGCCAGCAGCCTTAAGGGAGCGGGAGGCGATACGCAGTATTTT
>NA|TRBJ2-7|TRBV5-1|NA
CASGGLEGAYEQYF
TGCGCCAGCGGGGGATTGGAGGGTGCTTACGAGCAGTACTTC
>TRBD1|TRBJ2-6|TRBV25-1|NA
CASSIQGARGISGANVLTF
TGTGCCAGCAGTATACAGGGGGCGCGGGGGATCTCTGGGGCCAACGTCCTGACTTTC
>NA|TRBJ1-6|TRBV6-6|NA
CASSYRVSPLHF
TGTGCCAGCAGTTACCGGGTTTCACCCCTCCACTTT
>NA|TRBJ2-1|TRBV14|NA
CASSRQAFNEQFF
TGTGCCAGCAGTCGGCAGGCCTTCAATGAGCAGTTCTTC
>NA|TRBJ2-1|TRBV7-9|NA
CASSLLGPNEQFF
TGTGCCAGCAGCTTGTTAGGCCCCAATGAGCAGTTCTTC
>NA|TRBJ2-1|TRBV12-3/TRBV12-4|few
CASSFRVGDEQFF
TGTGCCAGCAGTTTCCGGGTGGGGGATGAGCAGTTCTTC
>TRBD1|TRBJ2-3|TRBV20-1|NA
CSARAPRDRRDTQYF
TGCAGTGCTAGAGCTCCGAGGGACAGGCGAGATACGCAGTATTTT
>NA|TRBJ1-3|TRBV12-3/TRBV12-4|NA
CASNIKEVFGNTIYF
TGTGCCAGCAACATTAAGGAGGTGTTCGGAAACACCATATATTTT
>NA|TRBJ2-5|TRBV18|NA
CASPPLEGISDF
TGTGCCAGCCCACCCTTAGAGGGGATTTCGGACTTC
>NA|TRBJ1-4|TRBV11-2|few
CASSLPGNEKLFF
TGTGCCAGCAGCTTGCCCGGGAATGAAAAACTGTTTTTT
>NA|TRBJ1-6|TRBV28|few
CASSFLHTLNSPLHF
TGTGCCAGCAGTTTCCTCCACACTCTTAATTCACCCCTCCACTTT
>NA|TRBJ1-3|TRBV5-8|NA
CASSWRQPSSGNTIYF
TGTGCCAGCAGCTGGCGGCAGCCATCCTCTGGAAACACCATATATTTT
>NA|TRBJ2-2|TRBV5-1|NA
CASSYQGRRELFF
TGCGCCAGCAGCTATCAGGGCCGGAGGGAGCTGTTTTTT
>TRBD1|TRBJ1-5|TRBV12-3/TRBV12-4|few
CASTAETGIGQPQHF
TGTGCCAGCACCGCGGAGACAGGGATCGGTCAGCCCCAGCATTTT
>NA|TRBJ1-6|TRBV6-5|few
CASSFRRKPGTRNSPLHF
TGTGCCAGCAGTTTCCGAAGGAAACCCGGGACACGTAATTCACCCCTCCACTTT
>NA|TRBJ1-4|TRBV7-9|NA
CASSLQGTGNERLFF
TGTGCCAGCAGCCTACAAGGGACGGGTAATGAAAGACTGTTTTTT
>TRBD2|TRBJ2-4|TRBV2|NA
CASSDGTSRGDIQYF
TGTGCCAGCAGTGACGGGACTAGCCGAGGTGACATTCAGTACTTC
>NA|TRBJ1-1|TRBV20-1|once
CSARGMNTEAFF
TGCAGTGCTAGAGGAATGAACACTGAAGCTTTCTTT
>NA|TRBJ2-1|TRBV24-1|many
CATSSPGSYNEQFF
TGTGCCACCTCCTCTCCGGGATCCTACAATGAGCAGTTCTTC
>NA|TRBJ1-2|TRBV10-3|NA
CAISGQGSYGYTF
TGTGCCATCAGTGGGCAGGGGAGCTATGGCTACACCTTC
>TRBD1|TRBJ2-3|TRBV9|few
CASSVVQGDTQYF
TGTGCCAGCAGCGTAGTACAGGGGGATACGCAGTATTTT
>TRBD1|TRBJ1-5|TRBV12-3/TRBV12-4|few
CASSRQGIGGNQPQHF
TGTGCCAGCAGTCGACAGGGGATCGGGGGCAATCAGCCCCAGCATTTT
>NA|TRBJ2-4|TRBV12-3/TRBV12-4|few
CASSLAGPPSIQYF
TGTGCCAGCAGCTTAGCAGGACCCCCGTCGATTCAGTACTTC
>TRBD2|TRBJ2-1|TRBV7-7|few
CASSLDLAGGNEQFF
TGTGCTAGCAGCTTAGATCTAGCGGGGGGGAATGAGCAGTTCTTC
>NA|TRBJ2-2|TRBV2|NA
CASSEGKNRGGELFF
TGTGCCAGCAGTGAAGGGAAGAACCGAGGAGGGGAGCTGTTTTTT
>NA|TRBJ2-3|TRBV7-2|NA
CASSWEADTQYF
TGTGCCAGCAGCTGGGAGGCAGATACGCAGTATTTT
>TRBD1|TRBJ1-1|TRBV30|many
CAWSTTGETEAFF
TGTGCCTGGAGTACGACAGGGGAGACTGAAGCTTTCTTT